The source of this T cell receptor (beta chain) is a study of identical twins. In this sample, this clonotype turned up a few times. Looked up from germline, CDR1 is DFQATT and CDR2 is SNEGSKA (reference sequence). Between the trimmed V and J ends, which lost 4 bases and 0 bases, there was a span of 6 bases. The CDR3 totals 12 residues. One entry per CDR3 protein results from TCRdb running MiXCR on the 5' RACE reads. This table holds around 960,000 distinct CDR3 sequences, around an eighth found once. In addition, the sample was reused for a study of yellow fever vaccine responses in identical twins.

The J gene is TRBJ1-1, the V gene TRBV20-1, with unresolved D. The TCR sequence derives from a woman under 30 in good health. Sequencing input: PBMCs. The CDR3 DNA follows: TGCAGTGCTAAAGTTCTGAACACTGAAGCTTTCTTT. It is translated as CSAKVLNTEAFF.